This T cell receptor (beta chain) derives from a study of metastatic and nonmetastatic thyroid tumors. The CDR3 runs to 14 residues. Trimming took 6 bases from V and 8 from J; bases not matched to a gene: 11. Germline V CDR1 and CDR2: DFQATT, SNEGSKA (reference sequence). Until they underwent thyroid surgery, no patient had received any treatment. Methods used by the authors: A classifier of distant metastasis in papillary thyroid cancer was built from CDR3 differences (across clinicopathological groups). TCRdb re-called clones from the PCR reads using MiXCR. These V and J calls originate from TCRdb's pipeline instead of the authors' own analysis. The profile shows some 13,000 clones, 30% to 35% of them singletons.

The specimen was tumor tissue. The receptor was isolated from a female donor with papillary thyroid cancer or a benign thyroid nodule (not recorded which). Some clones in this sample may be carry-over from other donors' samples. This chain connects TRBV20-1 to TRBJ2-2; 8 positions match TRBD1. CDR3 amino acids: CSAKTPGGTGELFF. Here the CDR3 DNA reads TGCAGTGCCAAGACCCCAGGGGGCACGGGGGAGCTGTTTTTT.